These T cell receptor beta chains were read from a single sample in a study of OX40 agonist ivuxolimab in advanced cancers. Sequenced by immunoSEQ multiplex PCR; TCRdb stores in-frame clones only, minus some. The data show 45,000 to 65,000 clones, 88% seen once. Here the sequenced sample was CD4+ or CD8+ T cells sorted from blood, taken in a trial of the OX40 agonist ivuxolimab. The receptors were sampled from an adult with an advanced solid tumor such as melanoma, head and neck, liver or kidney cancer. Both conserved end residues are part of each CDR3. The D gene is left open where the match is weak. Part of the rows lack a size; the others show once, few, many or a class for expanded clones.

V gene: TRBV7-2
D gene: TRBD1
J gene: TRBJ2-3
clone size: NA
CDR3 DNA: TGTGCCAGCAGCGCCCGGACAGGGGGCACAGATACGCAGTATTTT
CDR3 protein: CASSARTGGTDTQYF

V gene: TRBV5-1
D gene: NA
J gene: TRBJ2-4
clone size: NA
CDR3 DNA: TGCGCCAGCAGCTTGGCCGGGATTCAGTACTTC
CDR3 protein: CASSLAGIQYF

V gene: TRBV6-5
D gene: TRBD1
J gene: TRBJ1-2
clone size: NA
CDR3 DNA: TGTGCCAGCATGAGCAGGGGGCTCGGCTACACCTTC
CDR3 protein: CASMSRGLGYTF

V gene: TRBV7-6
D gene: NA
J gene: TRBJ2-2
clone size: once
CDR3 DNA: TGTGCCAGCAGCTTATCACCCACCGGGGAGCTGTTTTTT
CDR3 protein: CASSLSPTGELFF

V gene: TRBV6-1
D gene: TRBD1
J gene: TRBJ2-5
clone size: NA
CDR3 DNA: TGTGCCACTTCTGGGACAGACCAAGAGACCCAGTACTTC
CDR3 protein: CATSGTDQETQYF

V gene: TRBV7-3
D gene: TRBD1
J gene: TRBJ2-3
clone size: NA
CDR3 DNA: TGTGCCAGCAGTCTAAAGGGGGCAACAGATACGCAGTATTTT
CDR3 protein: CASSLKGATDTQYF

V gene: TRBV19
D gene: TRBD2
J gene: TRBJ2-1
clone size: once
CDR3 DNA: TGTGCCAGTAGTACGCCCACGGGGGGACTAGCGGGCCTCTCCTACAATGAGCAGTTCTTC
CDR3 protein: CASSTPTGGLAGLSYNEQFF

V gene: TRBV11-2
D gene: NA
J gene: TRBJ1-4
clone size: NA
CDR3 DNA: TGTGCCAGCAGCTTCCGGCAAACTAATGAAAAACTGTTTTTT
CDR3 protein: CASSFRQTNEKLFF

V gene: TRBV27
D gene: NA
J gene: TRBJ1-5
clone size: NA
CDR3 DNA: TGTGCCAGCACCCAAGGGAACTCAGGGTTTAATCAGCCCCAGCATTTT
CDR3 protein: CASTQGNSGFNQPQHF

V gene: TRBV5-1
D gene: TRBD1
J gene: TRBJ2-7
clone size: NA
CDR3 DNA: TGCGCCAGCAGCCTTGACGGACAGGGCCCCTACGAGCAGTACTTC
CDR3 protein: CASSLDGQGPYEQYF

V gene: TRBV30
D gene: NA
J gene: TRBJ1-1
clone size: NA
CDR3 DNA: TGTGCCTGGAGTGTACAGGGAGTCACTGAAGCTTTCTTT
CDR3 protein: CAWSVQGVTEAFF

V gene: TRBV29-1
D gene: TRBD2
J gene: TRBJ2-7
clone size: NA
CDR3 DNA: TGCAGCGTTGAAGTAAGCGGGACCACCTACGAGCAGTACTTC
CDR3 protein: CSVEVSGTTYEQYF

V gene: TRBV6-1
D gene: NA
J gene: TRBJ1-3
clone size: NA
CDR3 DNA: TGTGCCAGCAGTGTCTCGGCCGGAAACACCATATATTTT
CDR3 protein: CASSVSAGNTIYF

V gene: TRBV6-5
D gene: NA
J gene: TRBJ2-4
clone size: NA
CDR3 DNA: TGTGCCAGCAGTCCAACAGCGCTAGCCAAAAACATTCAGTACTTC
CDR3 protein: CASSPTALAKNIQYF

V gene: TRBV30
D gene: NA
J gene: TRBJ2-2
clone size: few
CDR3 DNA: TGTGCCTGGAGTGTACTGAACACCGGGGAGCTGTTTTTT
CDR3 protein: CAWSVLNTGELFF

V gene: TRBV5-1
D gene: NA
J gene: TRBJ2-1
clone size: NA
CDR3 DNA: TGCGCCAGCAGCTTGGGTCAGGGGTACAATGAGCAGTTCTTC
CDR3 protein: CASSLGQGYNEQFF

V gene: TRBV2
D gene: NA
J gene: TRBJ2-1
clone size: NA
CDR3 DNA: TGTGCCAGCATACTAGTCTTGGGGGGTCGAAATGAGCAGTTCTTC
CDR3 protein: CASILVLGGRNEQFF

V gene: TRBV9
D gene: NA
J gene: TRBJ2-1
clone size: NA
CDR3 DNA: TGTGCCAGCAGCCCCGCAGGGGCAACGGCGGGTGAGCAGTTCTTC
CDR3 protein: CASSPAGATAGEQFF

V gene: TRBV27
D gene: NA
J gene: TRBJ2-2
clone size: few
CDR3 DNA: TGTGCCAGCAGTTTTGGCGGGGGCATCACCGGGGAGCTGTTTTTT
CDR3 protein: CASSFGGGITGELFF

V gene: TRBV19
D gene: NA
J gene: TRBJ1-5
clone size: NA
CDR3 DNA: TGTGCCAGTAGTGTGACCGAGAATAGCAATCAGCCCCAGCATTTT
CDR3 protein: CASSVTENSNQPQHF

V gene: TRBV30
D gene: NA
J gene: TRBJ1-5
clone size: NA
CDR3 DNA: TGTGCCTGGAAGACAGGTAATAGCAATCAGCCCCAGCATTTT
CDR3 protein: CAWKTGNSNQPQHF

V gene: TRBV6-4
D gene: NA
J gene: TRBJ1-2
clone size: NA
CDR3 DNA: TGTGCCAGCAGTGCGGAGGGTGGCTATGGCTACACCTTC
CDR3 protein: CASSAEGGYGYTF

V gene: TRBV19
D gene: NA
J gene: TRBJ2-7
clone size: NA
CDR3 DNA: TGTGCCAGTAGTTCGATAGCGGCCAGCTCCTACGAGCAGTACTTC
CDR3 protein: CASSSIAASSYEQYF

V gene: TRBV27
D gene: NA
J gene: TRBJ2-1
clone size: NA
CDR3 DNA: TGTGCCAGCAGTGGGTCAGGCGATTTCTATGAGCAGTTCTTC
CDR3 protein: CASSGSGDFYEQFF

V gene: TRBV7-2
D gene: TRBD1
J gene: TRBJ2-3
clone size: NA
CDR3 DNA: TGTGCCAGCAGCTTAGCAGCGCAGGGGGCGCGAGGAGATACGCAGTATTTT
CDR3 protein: CASSLAAQGARGDTQYF

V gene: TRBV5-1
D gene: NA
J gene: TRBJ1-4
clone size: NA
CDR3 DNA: TGCGCCAGCAGCCCCGGCCTAGCGGACGAAAAACTGTTTTTT
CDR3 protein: CASSPGLADEKLFF

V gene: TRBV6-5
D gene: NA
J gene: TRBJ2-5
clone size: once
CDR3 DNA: TGTGCCAGCAGTTACTCGAGCCTCATGTCAGAGACCCAGTACTTC
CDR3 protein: CASSYSSLMSETQYF